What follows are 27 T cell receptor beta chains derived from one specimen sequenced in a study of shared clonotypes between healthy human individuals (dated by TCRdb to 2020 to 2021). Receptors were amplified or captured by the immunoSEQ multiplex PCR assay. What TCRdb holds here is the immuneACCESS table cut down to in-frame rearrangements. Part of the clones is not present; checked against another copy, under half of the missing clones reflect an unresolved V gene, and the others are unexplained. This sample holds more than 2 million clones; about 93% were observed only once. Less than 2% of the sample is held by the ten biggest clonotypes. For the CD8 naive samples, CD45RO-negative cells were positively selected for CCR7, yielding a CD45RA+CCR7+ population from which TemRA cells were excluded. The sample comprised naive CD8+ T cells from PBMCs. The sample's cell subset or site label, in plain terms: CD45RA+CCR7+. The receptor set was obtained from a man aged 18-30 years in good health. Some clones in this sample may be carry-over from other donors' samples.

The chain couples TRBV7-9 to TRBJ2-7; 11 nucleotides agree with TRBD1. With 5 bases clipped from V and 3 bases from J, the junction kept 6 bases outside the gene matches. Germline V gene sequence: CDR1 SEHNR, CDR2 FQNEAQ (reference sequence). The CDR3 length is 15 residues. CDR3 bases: TGTGCCAGCAGCCCACGGACAGGGGGCGTCTACGAGCAGTACTTC. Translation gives CASSPRTGGVYEQYF.

CDR3 amino acids: CASSQVRLAGTDTQYF. The CDR3 DNA reads TGTGCCAGCAGCCAAGTAAGACTAGCAGGCACAGATACGCAGTATTTT. V and J are TRBV14 and TRBJ2-3; 7 bases are a match to TRBD2. This CDR3 has 16 residues. The germline V gene encodes CDR1 SGHDN and CDR2 FVKESK. J lost 1 base, V lost 1 base, and 5 bases had no gene match.

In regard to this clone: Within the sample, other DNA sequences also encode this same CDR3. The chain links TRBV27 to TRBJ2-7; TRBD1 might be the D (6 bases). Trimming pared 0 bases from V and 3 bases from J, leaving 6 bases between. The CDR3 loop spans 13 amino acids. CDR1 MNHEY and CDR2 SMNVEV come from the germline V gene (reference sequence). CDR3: CASSLSTGYEQYF. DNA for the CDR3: TGTGCCAGCAGTTTATCGACAGGCTACGAGCAGTACTTC.

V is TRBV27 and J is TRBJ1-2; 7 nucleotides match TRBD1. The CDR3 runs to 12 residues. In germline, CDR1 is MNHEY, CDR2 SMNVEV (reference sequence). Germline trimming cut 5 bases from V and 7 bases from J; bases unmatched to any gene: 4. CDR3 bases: TGTGCCAGCAGTACCTCAGGGGGTGGCTACACCTTC. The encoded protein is CASSTSGGGYTF.

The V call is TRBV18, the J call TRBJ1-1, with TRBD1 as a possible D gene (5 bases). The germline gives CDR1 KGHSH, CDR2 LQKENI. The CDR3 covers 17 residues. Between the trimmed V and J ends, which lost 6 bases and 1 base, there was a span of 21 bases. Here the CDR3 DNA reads TGTGCCAGCTCCCCTAGGGACGTCCGCAGGAAGAACACTGAAGCTTTCTTT. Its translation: CASSPRDVRRKNTEAFF.

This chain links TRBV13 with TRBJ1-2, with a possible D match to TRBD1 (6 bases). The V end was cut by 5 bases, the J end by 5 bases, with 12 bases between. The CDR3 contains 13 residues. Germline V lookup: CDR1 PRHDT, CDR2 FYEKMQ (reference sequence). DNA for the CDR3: TGTGCCAGCAGCCCAGGGGAGGGGTATGGCTACACCTTC. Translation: CASSPGEGYGYTF.

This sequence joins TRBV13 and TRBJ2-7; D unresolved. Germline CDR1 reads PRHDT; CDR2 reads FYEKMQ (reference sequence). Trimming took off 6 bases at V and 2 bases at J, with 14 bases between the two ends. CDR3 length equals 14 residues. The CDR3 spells CASSQRPNPYEQYF. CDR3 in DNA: TGTGCCAGCAGTCAGAGACCTAACCCCTACGAGCAGTACTTC.

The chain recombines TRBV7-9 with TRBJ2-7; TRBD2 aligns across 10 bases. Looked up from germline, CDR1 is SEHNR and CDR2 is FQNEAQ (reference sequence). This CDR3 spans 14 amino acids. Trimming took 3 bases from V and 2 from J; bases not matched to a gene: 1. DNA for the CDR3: TGTGCCAGCAGCTTCGGACTAGCGGCCTACGAGCAGTACTTC. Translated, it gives CASSFGLAAYEQYF. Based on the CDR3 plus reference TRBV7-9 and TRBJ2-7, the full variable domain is DTGVSQNPRHKITKRGQNVTFRCDPISEHNRLYWYRQTLGQGPEFLTYFQNEAQLEKSRLLSDRFSAERPKGSFSTLEIQRTEQGDSAMYLCASSFGLAAYEQYFGPGTRLTVT.

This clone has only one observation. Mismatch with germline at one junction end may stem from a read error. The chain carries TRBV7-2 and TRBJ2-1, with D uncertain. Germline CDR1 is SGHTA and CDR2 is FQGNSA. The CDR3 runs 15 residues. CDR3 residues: CASSVAPISYNEQFF. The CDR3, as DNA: TGTGCCAGCAGCGTAGCCCCAATTTCCTACAATGAGCAGTTCTTC.

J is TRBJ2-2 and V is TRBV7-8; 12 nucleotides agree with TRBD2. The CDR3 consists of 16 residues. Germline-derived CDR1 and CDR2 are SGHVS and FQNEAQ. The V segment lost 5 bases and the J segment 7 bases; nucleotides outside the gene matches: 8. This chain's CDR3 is CASSTRLAGVIGELFF. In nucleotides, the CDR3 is TGTGCCAGCAGCACGCGACTAGCGGGAGTTATCGGGGAGCTGTTTTTT. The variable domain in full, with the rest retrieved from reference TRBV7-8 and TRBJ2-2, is GAGVSQSPRYKVAKRGQDVALRCDPISGHVSLFWYQQALGQGPEFLTYFQNEAQLDKSGLPSDRFFAERPEGSVSTLKIQRTQQEDSAVYLCASSTRLAGVIGELFFGEGSRLTVL.

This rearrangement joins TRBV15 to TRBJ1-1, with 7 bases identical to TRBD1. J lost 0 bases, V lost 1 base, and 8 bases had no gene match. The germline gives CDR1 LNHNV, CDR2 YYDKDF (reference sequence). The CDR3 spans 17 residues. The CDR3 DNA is TGTGCCACCAGCAGAGTAGGGGGCACACACATGAACACTGAAGCTTTCTTT. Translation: CATSRVGGTHMNTEAFF.

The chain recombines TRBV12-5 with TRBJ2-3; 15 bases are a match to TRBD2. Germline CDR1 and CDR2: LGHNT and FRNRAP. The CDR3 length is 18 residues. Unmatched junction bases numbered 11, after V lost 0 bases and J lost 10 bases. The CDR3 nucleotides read TGTGCTAGTGGTTTGGTAGGTCTTACCGGGACTAGCGGGAGGCCGCAGTATTTT. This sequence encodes CASGLVGLTGTSGRPQYF.

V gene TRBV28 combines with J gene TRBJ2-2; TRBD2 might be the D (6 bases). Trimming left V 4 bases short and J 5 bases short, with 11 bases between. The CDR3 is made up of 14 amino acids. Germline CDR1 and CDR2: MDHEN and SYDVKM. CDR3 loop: CASSSLGGTGELFF. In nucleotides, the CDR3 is TGTGCCAGCAGTTCCCTAGGAGGGACCGGGGAGCTGTTTTTT.

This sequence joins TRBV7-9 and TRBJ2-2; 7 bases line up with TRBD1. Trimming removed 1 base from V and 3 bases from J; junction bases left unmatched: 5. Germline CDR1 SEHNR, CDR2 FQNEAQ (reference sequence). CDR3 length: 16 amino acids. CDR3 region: CASSLDFGTDTGELFF. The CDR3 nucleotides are TGTGCCAGCAGCTTAGACTTCGGGACAGACACCGGGGAGCTGTTTTTT. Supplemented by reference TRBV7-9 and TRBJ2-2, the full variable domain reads DTGVSQNPRHKITKRGQNVTFRCDPISEHNRLYWYRQTLGQGPEFLTYFQNEAQLEKSRLLSDRFSAERPKGSFSTLEIQRTEQGDSAMYLCASSLDFGTDTGELFFGEGSRLTVL.

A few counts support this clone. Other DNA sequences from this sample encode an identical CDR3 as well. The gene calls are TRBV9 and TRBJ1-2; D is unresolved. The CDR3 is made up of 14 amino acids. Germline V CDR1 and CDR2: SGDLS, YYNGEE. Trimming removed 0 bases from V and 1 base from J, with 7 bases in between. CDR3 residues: CASSVGADNYGYTF. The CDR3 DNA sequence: TGTGCCAGCAGCGTAGGGGCAGATAACTATGGCTACACCTTC.

The CDR3 sequence is CASSTSGTHEKLFF. The CDR3 DNA follows: TGTGCCAGCAGTACCTCCGGGACACATGAAAAACTGTTTTTT. J is TRBJ1-4 and V is TRBV6-5, with a tentative D call TRBD1 (6 bases). CDR1 MNHEY and CDR2 SVGAGI come from the germline V gene. CDR3 length: 14 amino acids. V was shortened by 5 bases and J by 6 bases, with 13 bases between the two germline ends.

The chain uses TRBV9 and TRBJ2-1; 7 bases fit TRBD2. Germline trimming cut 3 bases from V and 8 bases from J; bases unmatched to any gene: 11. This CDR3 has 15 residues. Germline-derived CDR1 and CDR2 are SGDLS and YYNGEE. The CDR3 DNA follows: TGTGCCAGCAGCGACCGGGACTATGGGGAGGATGAGCAGTTCTTC. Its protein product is CASSDRDYGEDEQFF.

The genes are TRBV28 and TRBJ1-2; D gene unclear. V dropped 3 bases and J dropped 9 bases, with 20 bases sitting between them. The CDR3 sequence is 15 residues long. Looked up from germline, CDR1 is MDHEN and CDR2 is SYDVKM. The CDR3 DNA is TGTGCCAGCAGTTTTGCACCCCGGGAGGGTTTTCGCTACACCTTC. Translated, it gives CASSFAPREGFRYTF.

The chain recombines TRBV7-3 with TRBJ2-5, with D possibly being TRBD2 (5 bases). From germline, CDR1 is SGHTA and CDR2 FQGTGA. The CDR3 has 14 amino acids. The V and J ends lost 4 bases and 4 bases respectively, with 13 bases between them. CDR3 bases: TGTGCCAGCAGCTCCCCGGAGGCCCGAGAGACCCAGTACTTC. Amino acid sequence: CASSSPEARETQYF. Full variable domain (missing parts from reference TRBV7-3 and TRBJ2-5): GAGVSQTPSNKVTEKGKYVELRCDPISGHTALYWYRQSLGQGPEFLIYFQGTGAADDSGLPNDRFFAVRPEGSVSTLKIQRTERGDSAVYLCASSSPEARETQYFGPGTRLLVL.

CDR3 loop: CASSLDSGGYTF. The CDR3 DNA reads as TGTGCCAGCAGCTTGGACTCGGGTGGCTACACCTTC. The rearrangement uses TRBV5-4 and TRBJ1-2; no firm D call. This CDR3 has 12 amino acids. Trimming took off 0 bases at V and 7 bases at J, with 7 bases between the two ends. Germline CDR1 is SGHNT and CDR2 is YYREEE (reference sequence).

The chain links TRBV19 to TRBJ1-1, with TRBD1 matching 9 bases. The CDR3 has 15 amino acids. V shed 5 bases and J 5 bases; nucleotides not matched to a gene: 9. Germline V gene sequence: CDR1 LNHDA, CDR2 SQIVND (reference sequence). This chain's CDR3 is CASSRTGGAGTEAFF. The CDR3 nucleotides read TGTGCCAGTAGTCGAACAGGGGGCGCGGGGACTGAAGCTTTCTTT.

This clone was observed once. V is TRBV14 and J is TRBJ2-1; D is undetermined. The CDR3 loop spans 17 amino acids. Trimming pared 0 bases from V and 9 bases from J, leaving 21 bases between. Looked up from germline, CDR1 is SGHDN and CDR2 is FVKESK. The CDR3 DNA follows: TGTGCCAGCAGCCAAGATCTTCTCCATGCAACTGTCGGTGAGCAGTTCTTC. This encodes CASSQDLLHATVGEQFF.

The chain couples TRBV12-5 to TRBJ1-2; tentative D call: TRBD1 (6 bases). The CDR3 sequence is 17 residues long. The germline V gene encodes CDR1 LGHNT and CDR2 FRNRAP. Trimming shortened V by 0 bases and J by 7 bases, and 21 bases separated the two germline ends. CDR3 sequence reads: CASGLVPPTGRGAGYTF. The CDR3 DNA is TGTGCTAGTGGTTTGGTACCCCCCACAGGGAGGGGTGCTGGCTACACCTTC.

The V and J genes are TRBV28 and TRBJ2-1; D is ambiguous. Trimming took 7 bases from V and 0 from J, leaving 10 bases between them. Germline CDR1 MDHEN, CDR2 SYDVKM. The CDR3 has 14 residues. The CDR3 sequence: CASNQWSSYNEQFF. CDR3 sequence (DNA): TGTGCCAGCAACCAATGGAGCTCCTACAATGAGCAGTTCTTC.

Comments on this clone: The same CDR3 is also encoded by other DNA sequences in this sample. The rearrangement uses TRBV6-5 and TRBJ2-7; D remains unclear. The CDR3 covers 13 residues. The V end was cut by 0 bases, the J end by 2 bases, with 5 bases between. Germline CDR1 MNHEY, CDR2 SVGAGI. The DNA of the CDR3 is TGTGCCAGCAGTTACTCCGGAGCCTACGAGCAGTACTTC. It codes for CASSYSGAYEQYF.

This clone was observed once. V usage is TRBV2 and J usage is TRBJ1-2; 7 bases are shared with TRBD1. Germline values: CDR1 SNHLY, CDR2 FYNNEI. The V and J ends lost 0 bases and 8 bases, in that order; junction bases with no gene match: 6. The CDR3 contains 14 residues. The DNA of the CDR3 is TGTGCCAGCAGTGAAGCGCTTCAGGACAGGGGCTACACCTTC. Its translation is CASSEALQDRGYTF.

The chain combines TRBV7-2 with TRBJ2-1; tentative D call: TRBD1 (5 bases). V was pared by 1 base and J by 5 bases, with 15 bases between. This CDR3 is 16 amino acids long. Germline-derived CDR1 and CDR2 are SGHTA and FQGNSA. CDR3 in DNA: TGTGCCAGCAGCTTAGAGGTGACAGTGGTCCACAATGAGCAGTTCTTC. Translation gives CASSLEVTVVHNEQFF. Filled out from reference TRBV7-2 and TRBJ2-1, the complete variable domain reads GAGVSQSPSNKVTEKGKDVELRCDPISGHTALYWYRQSLGQGLEFLIYFQGNSAPDKSGLPSDRFSAERTGGSVSTLTIQRTQQEDSAVYLCASSLEVTVVHNEQFFGPGTRLTVL.